This T cell receptor (beta chain) was profiled in a study of cytomegalovirus exposure and HLA in healthy donors. For the study at large: The 90 to 150 validation repertoires, a later analysis reported, used the same platform as the roughly 610 first-cohort repertoires. Study-level findings and limits: In vitro assays verified that a few CMV-associated chains recognized CMV antigens specifically. Among TCR beta chains, those listed as cytomegalovirus-associated numbered roughly 150. Many donors carried some public TCRs, although rarity characterized most TCR sequences.

A word on this clone: Its antigen is not known.

Trimming took 5 bases from V and 3 from J, leaving 14 bases between them. In germline, CDR1 is MNHEY, CDR2 SMNVEV (reference sequence). The CDR3 is 14 residues long. The protocol was immunoSEQ multiplex PCR, while the TCRdb copy is restricted to in-frame clones and leaves out a portion. The repertoire has under 110,000 clones, 88% of them found once; the top ten carry 1.5% to 2%. The chain combines TRBV27 with TRBJ2-7; D may be TRBD2 (5 bases). Specimen: PBMCs. The receptor was derived from a woman aged 18-29 years in good health and CMV-seropositive. CDR3 region: CASSHHPRGYEQYF. As DNA, the CDR3 is TGTGCCAGCAGTCACCACCCCCGGGGCTACGAGCAGTACTTC.